Following are 8 T cell receptor beta chains from one sample sequenced in a study of CD8 T cells in ankylosing spondylitis listed by TCRdb under 2017. Library preparation was by 5' RACE. Sequencing was carried out with an Illumina HiSeq 2500. Using fastp trimming at Q25 and MiXCR clonotype assembly, TCRdb reanalyzed the public sequencing data and kept in-frame beta chains. Rows with one shared CDR3 protein collapse into an entry with the most common genes and DNA. This sample gives about 240,000 distinct CDR3 sequences in total; 8.6% of them show up just once. The ten most abundant clones make up nearly 7% of the sample. The specimen sequenced was blood, either unsorted or a sorted T cell fraction (not recorded which). The receptors were gathered from a male donor with ankylosing spondylitis or in good health (not recorded which).

This clonotype occurred many times. The chain has TRBV10-3 and TRBJ2-2, with D tentatively TRBD1 or TRBD2 (6 bases each). Trimming left V 1 base short and J 6 bases short, with 12 bases between. Germline V lookup: CDR1 ENHRY, CDR2 SYGVKD. The CDR3 has 15 amino acids. CDR3 nucleotide sequence: TGTGCCATCAGTGAGTGGGGGGCCGGCCCCGGGGAGCTGTTTTTT. Its protein is CAISEWGAGPGELFF.

This clonotype was picked up a small number of times. A much larger clonotype is one base distant, so this may be a read error. The chain recombines TRBV10-3 with TRBJ1-1; D is uncertain. This CDR3 comprises 11 residues. The germline CDR1 and CDR2 sequences are ENHRY and SYGVKD. Trimming removed 2 bases at V and 3 bases at J, with 1 base between. The CDR3 DNA reads TGTGCCATCAGTGAGGACACTGAAGCTTTCTTT. This gives the protein CAISEDTEAFF.

This rearrangement joins TRBV7-6 to TRBJ1-6; D possibly corresponds to TRBD1 (6 bases). The CDR3 extends over 16 amino acids. The V gene lost 5 bases and the J gene lost 10 bases, with 21 bases spanning the gap. From germline, CDR1 is SGHVS and CDR2 FNYEAQ. This chain's CDR3 is CASSPEVGGQGSPLHF. CDR3 bases: TGTGCCAGCAGCCCAGAGGTGGGGGGGCAGGGATCACCCCTCCACTTT.

In regard to this clonotype: This clone may be a read error of a much larger clone one base away. This chain links TRBV7-2 with TRBJ2-7; 9 nucleotides align to TRBD2. The CDR3 consists of 15 residues. J gave up 0 bases and V 5 bases, and 5 bases lay outside the gene matches. Germline loops: CDR1 SGHTA, CDR2 FQGNSA. The CDR3, as DNA: TGTGCCAGCAGCACCACTAGCGGGTACTCCTACGAGCAGTACTTC. Translating it yields CASSTTSGYSYEQYF. The full variable domain, with the rest looked up from reference TRBV7-2 and TRBJ2-7, is GAGVSQSPSNKVTEKGKDVELRCDPISGHTALYWYRQSLGQGLEFLIYFQGNSAPDKSGLPSDRFSAERTGGSVSTLTIQRTQQEDSAVYLCASSTTSGYSYEQYFGPGTRLTVT.

This clonotype was recorded many times. The chain combines TRBV7-2 with TRBJ2-1, with 9 positions matching TRBD2. This CDR3 is 16 amino acids long. Per germline, CDR1 SGHTA and CDR2 FQGNSA. V shed 0 bases and J 4 bases; nucleotides not matched to a gene: 4. CDR3 in amino acids: CASSLAASGAYNEQFF. Written as DNA, the CDR3 is TGTGCCAGCAGCTTAGCGGCTAGCGGGGCATACAATGAGCAGTTCTTC.

This clonotype was recorded many times. The chain recombines TRBV6-2 or TRBV6-3 with TRBJ2-1; weak D call: TRBD1 (5 bases). The CDR3 runs to 14 residues. V was pared by 6 bases and J by 5 bases, with 14 bases between. Germline-derived CDR1 and CDR2 are MNHEY and SVGEGT. CDR3 sequence: CASRESSGNNEQFF. CDR3 in DNA: TGTGCCAGCAGGGAAAGTTCAGGGAACAATGAGCAGTTCTTC.

At least ten counts were recorded for this clonotype. V usage is TRBV18 and J usage is TRBJ2-5, with TRBD2 as a possible D gene (6 bases). Trimming left V 2 bases short and J 2 bases short, with 6 bases between. The CDR3 covers 13 residues. Germline CDR1 is KGHSH and CDR2 is LQKENI. CDR3 DNA sequence: TGTGCCAGCTCACCAGGGAGGCAAGAGACCCAGTACTTC. Amino acid sequence: CASSPGRQETQYF.

This clonotype was counted ten times or more. The chain joins TRBV19 to TRBJ1-1; D is unclear. The CDR3 runs 15 residues. Germline CDR1 and CDR2: LNHDA and SQIVND (reference sequence). The V gene lost 5 bases and the J gene lost 1 base, with 14 bases spanning the gap. The chain's CDR3 is CASSSAQYRNTEAFF. The DNA for the CDR3 is TGTGCCAGTAGTTCAGCTCAATACAGGAACACTGAAGCTTTCTTT.